This is a list of T cell receptor beta chains from one sample in a study of shared clonotypes between healthy human individuals. The data were produced by immunoSEQ multiplex PCR, yet TCRdb's version contains in-frame clones alone and is incomplete. In the table there are roughly 1,100,000 clones, about three quarters of which are singletons. The material sequenced was memory CD4+ T cells sorted from blood. These receptors were taken from a man aged 18 to 29 in good health. Both conserved end residues are part of each CDR3. The D gene is left open where the match is weak. A row's size may be missing; if present it is once, few, many or a size class.

v_gene	j_gene	d_gene	abundance	CDR3aa	CDR3nt
TRBV29-1	TRBJ1-2	.	few	CSVEGQHYGYTF	TGCAGCGTTGAGGGGCAGCATTATGGCTACACCTTC
TRBV27	TRBJ2-1	.	.	CASSLLGGNEQFF	TGTGCCAGCAGTTTATTAGGGGGTAATGAGCAGTTCTTC
TRBV28	TRBJ1-1	.	few	CASSGLGHTEAFF	TGTGCCAGCAGTGGGTTGGGGCACACTGAAGCTTTCTTT
TRBV11-2	TRBJ2-5	.	.	CASSSLTQYF	TGTGCCAGCAGCTCGCTGACCCAGTACTTC
TRBV10-2	TRBJ2-2	TRBD2	.	CASSLGLAGGGTGELFF	TGCGCCAGCAGCCTGGGACTAGCGGGAGGGGGTACCGGGGAGCTGTTTTTT
TRBV5-1	TRBJ1-1	.	.	CASSSTWGVSTEAFF	TGCGCCAGCAGCAGCACGTGGGGGGTCTCCACTGAAGCTTTCTTT
TRBV29-1	TRBJ1-3	.	.	CSVETRGRVGNTIYF	TGCAGCGTTGAGACCCGGGGGAGGGTTGGAAACACCATATATTTT
TRBV27	TRBJ1-6	.	.	CASSLSPQGGNSPLHF	TGTGCCAGCAGTTTAAGTCCTCAGGGTGGCAATTCACCCCTCCACTTT
TRBV28	TRBJ1-1	.	.	CASSLVGGAGDTEAFF	TGTGCCAGCAGTTTAGTGGGGGGCGCGGGGGACACTGAAGCTTTCTTT
TRBV4-1	TRBJ1-1	.	once	CASSQSAQASAEAFF	TGCGCCAGCAGCCAAAGCGCCCAGGCCTCAGCTGAAGCTTTCTTT
TRBV19	TRBJ1-5	TRBD1	.	CASSGNVGQFNQPQHF	TGTGCCAGTAGCGGGAATGTGGGACAGTTTAATCAGCCCCAGCATTTT
TRBV11-3	TRBJ2-2	.	once	CASSLRGELFF	TGTGCCAGCAGCTTGAGGGGGGAGCTGTTTTTT
TRBV7-6	TRBJ2-7	.	few	CASSPISAGSAYEQYF	TGTGCCAGCAGCCCAATATCTGCGGGTTCCGCTTACGAGCAGTACTTC
TRBV7-2	TRBJ2-3	TRBD1	.	CASSLVTGGRVQTQYF	TGTGCCAGCAGCTTAGTAACAGGGGGAAGGGTGCAAACGCAGTATTTT
TRBV2	TRBJ1-5	TRBD1	.	CASSGQGGVSNQPQHF	TGTGCCAGCAGTGGACAGGGGGGAGTTAGCAATCAGCCCCAGCATTTT
TRBV2	TRBJ1-2	TRBD1	.	CASSEQGVGGYTF	TGTGCCAGCAGTGAACAGGGGGTGGGTGGCTACACCTTC
TRBV29-1	TRBJ1-1	.	few	CSVALQVDTEAFF	TGCAGCGTTGCCCTACAGGTTGACACTGAAGCTTTCTTT
TRBV2	TRBJ2-3	.	.	CASSDRAPRTDTQYF	TGTGCCAGCAGTGACAGGGCTCCCCGTACAGATACGCAGTATTTT
TRBV27	TRBJ1-2	TRBD1	.	CASSRDRHYGYTF	TGTGCCAGCAGTCGGGACAGACACTATGGCTACACCTTC
TRBV6-6	TRBJ2-1	.	.	CASSYEAAMEFF	TGTGCCAGCAGTTACGAAGCGGCCATGGAGTTCTTC
TRBV5-1	TRBJ1-2	TRBD1	once	CASSPDGTGGAGYTF	TGCGCCAGCAGCCCCGATGGGACAGGGGGCGCTGGCTACACCTTC
TRBV6-6	TRBJ2-1	TRBD2	.	CASSHGLAGNEQFF	TGTGCCAGCAGTCACGGACTAGCGGGCAATGAGCAGTTCTTC
TRBV28	TRBJ1-2	.	.	CASSLSWMGYTF	TGTGCCAGCAGTTTATCCTGGATGGGCTACACCTTC
TRBV9	TRBJ2-1	TRBD2	.	CASSVGLAGGNEQFF	TGTGCCAGCAGCGTGGGACTAGCGGGAGGTAATGAGCAGTTCTTC
TRBV20-1	TRBJ2-3	TRBD2	.	CSAATSGTQYF	TGCAGTGCGGCTACTAGCGGGACGCAGTATTTT
TRBV27	TRBJ1-1	TRBD1	.	CASSWGQGYTEAFF	TGTGCCAGCAGTTGGGGACAGGGATACACTGAAGCTTTCTTT
TRBV6-8	TRBJ1-5	TRBD1	.	CASSYKPGTGNQPQHF	TGTGCCAGCAGTTATAAACCCGGGACAGGTAATCAGCCCCAGCATTTT
TRBV29-1	TRBJ1-1	.	.	CSTQQNTEAFF	TGCAGCACTCAACAGAACACTGAAGCTTTCTTT
TRBV5-4	TRBJ2-3	TRBD1	few	CASSSDRGLADTQYF	TGTGCCAGCAGCTCGGACAGGGGGCTGGCAGATACGCAGTATTTT
TRBV16	TRBJ1-4	.	.	CASSQGGTGEKLFF	TGTGCCAGCAGCCAAGGAGGGACGGGGGAAAAACTGTTTTTT
TRBV7-8	TRBJ1-2	TRBD1	.	CASGGLLTGFGGNYGYTF	TGTGCCAGCGGAGGCCTATTGACAGGGTTTGGGGGGAACTATGGCTACACCTTC
TRBV19	TRBJ2-7	.	many	CASRAGPNSGEQYF	TGTGCCAGTAGGGCAGGCCCTAATTCGGGGGAGCAGTACTTC
TRBV5-1	TRBJ2-3	TRBD2	.	CASSFSQGGRATDTQYF	TGCGCCAGCAGCTTTTCCCAAGGCGGGAGGGCCACAGATACGCAGTATTTT
TRBV2	TRBJ2-7	TRBD2	.	CASTSSGGPGEQYF	TGTGCCAGCACCTCTAGCGGGGGGCCGGGGGAGCAGTACTTC
TRBV30	TRBJ1-5	.	.	CAWSVRHYSNQPQHF	TGTGCCTGGAGTGTACGACATTATAGCAATCAGCCCCAGCATTTT
TRBV7-2	TRBJ2-3	TRBD1	.	CASSFNTGADTQYF	TGTGCCAGCAGCTTCAATACAGGGGCAGATACGCAGTATTTT
TRBV25-1	TRBJ2-1	TRBD2	few	CASSGLGLASNEQFF	TGTGCCAGCAGTGGCTTGGGACTAGCTTCCAATGAGCAGTTCTTC
TRBV10-3	TRBJ1-5	.	.	CAISELEGMSQPQHF	TGTGCCATCAGTGAGTTGGAAGGGATGAGTCAGCCCCAGCATTTT
TRBV5-1	TRBJ1-4	.	few	CASSPGPEEKLFF	TGCGCCAGCAGCCCTGGTCCGGAGGAAAAACTGTTTTTT
TRBV5-4	TRBJ1-1	.	.	CASRQDKLNTEAFF	TGTGCCAGCAGACAGGACAAATTGAACACTGAAGCTTTCTTT
TRBV7-2	TRBJ2-5	.	.	CASRSDRWSETQYF	TGTGCCAGCAGGAGCGACAGGTGGTCAGAGACCCAGTACTTC
TRBV5-4	TRBJ1-2	.	few	CASSSGRGGYTF	TGTGCCAGCAGCTCCGGACGCGGGGGCTACACCTTC
TRBV18	TRBJ2-1	.	.	CASSDYNEQFF	TGTGCCAGCTCGGACTACAATGAGCAGTTCTTC
TRBV18	TRBJ2-7	.	.	CASSPTGTFSYEQYF	TGTGCCAGCTCACCAACAGGTACCTTCTCCTACGAGCAGTACTTC
TRBV6-5	TRBJ2-7	.	.	CASSYSGGSYEQYF	TGTGCCAGCAGTTACTCTGGGGGGTCCTACGAGCAGTACTTC
TRBV2	TRBJ2-5	.	.	CASSEMGKETQYF	TGTGCCAGCAGTGAAATGGGGAAAGAGACCCAGTACTTC
TRBV28	TRBJ1-2	.	.	CASLRGGSHGYTF	TGTGCCAGCCTGCGGGGGGGGAGCCATGGCTACACCTTC
TRBV11-2	TRBJ2-6	TRBD1	.	CASSFRGQGFPGANVLTF	TGTGCCAGCAGCTTCCGGGGACAGGGTTTTCCTGGGGCCAACGTCCTGACTTTC
TRBV7-2	TRBJ2-7	TRBD2	.	CASSSPSGKSYEQYF	TGTGCCAGCAGCTCGCCTAGCGGGAAAAGTTACGAGCAGTACTTC
TRBV29-1	TRBJ1-1	.	.	CSVAWVGYTEAFF	TGCAGCGTTGCTTGGGTAGGTTACACTGAGGCTTTCTTT
TRBV2	TRBJ1-6	.	.	CASSGGYNSPLHF	TGTGCCAGCAGTGGAGGGTATAATTCACCCCTCCACTTT
TRBV7-2	TRBJ2-3	.	.	CASSERGRAPDTQYF	TGTGCCAGCAGCGAAAGAGGCAGGGCTCCCGATACGCAGTATTTT
TRBV2	TRBJ2-7	.	.	CASTGDPASSYEQYF	TGTGCCAGCACCGGGGACCCAGCGAGCTCCTACGAGCAGTACTTC
TRBV11-2	TRBJ2-7	.	once	CASSSLSSGGPYEQYF	TGTGCCAGCAGCTCCCTCTCTTCCGGGGGCCCCTACGAGCAGTACTTC
TRBV5-1	TRBJ1-4	.	.	CASSPWPQDTNEKLFF	TGCGCCAGCAGCCCATGGCCTCAGGATACTAATGAAAAACTGTTTTTT
TRBV6-1	TRBJ2-3	.	.	CASSLQHRDTQYF	TGTGCCAGCAGTTTACAACATAGAGATACGCAGTATTTT
TRBV28	TRBJ2-5	.	.	CASSFGGLGQETQYF	TGTGCCAGCAGTTTCGGGGGTCTTGGGCAAGAGACCCAGTACTTC